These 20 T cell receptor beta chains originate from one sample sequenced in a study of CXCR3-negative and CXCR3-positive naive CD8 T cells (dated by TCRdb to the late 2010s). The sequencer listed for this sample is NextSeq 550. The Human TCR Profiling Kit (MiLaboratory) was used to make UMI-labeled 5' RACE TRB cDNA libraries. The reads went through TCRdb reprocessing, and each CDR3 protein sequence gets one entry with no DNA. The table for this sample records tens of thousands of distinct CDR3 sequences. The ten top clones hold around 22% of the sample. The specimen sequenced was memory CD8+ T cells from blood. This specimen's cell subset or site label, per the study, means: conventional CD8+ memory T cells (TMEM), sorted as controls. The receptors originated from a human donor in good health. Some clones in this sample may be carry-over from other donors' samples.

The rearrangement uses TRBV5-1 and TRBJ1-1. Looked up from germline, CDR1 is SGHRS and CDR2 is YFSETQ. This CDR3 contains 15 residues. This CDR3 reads CASSLGRQMNTEAFF.

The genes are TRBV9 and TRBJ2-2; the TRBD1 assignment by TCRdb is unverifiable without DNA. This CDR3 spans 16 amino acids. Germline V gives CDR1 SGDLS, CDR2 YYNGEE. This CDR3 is CASSSGGGLHTGELFF.

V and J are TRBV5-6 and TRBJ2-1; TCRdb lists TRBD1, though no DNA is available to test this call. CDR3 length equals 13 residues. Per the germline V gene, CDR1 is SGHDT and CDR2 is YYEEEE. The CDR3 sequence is CASSSTGSNEQFF. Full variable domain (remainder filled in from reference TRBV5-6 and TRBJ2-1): DAGVTQSPTHLIKTRGQQVTLRCSPKSGHDTVSWYQQALGQGPQFIFQYYEEEERQRGNFPDRFSGHQFPNYSSELNVNALLLGDSALYLCASSSTGSNEQFFGPGTRLTVL.

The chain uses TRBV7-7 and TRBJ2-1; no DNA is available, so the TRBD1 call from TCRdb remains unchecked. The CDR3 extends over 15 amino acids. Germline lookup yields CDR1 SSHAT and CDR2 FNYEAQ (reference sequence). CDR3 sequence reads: CASSLLVRGDNEQFF.

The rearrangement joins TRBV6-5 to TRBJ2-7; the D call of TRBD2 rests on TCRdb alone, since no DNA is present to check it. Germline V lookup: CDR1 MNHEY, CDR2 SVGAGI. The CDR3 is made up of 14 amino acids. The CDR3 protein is CASRSRDYPYEQYF.

The CDR3 sequence is CASSFGRAQETQYF. This chain connects TRBV7-9 to TRBJ2-5; the TCRdb D gene call, TRBD2, has no DNA to confirm it. The CDR3 has 14 residues. Germline V gives CDR1 SEHNR, CDR2 FQNEAQ (reference sequence).

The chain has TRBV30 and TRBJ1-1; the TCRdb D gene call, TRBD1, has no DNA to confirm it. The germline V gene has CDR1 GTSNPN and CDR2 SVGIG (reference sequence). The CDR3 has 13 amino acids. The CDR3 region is CAWSGGLSTEAFF.

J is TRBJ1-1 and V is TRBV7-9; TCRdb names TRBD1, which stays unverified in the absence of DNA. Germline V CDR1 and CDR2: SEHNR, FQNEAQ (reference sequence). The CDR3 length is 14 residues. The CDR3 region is CASSFGQGNTEAFF.

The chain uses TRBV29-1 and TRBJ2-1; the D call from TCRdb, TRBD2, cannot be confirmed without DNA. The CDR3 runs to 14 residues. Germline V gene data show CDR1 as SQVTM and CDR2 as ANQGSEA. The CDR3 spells CSVAAGGPYNEQFF.

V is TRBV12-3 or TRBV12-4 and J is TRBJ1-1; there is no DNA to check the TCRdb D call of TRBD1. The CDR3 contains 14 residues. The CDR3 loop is CASSPTVMNTEAFF.

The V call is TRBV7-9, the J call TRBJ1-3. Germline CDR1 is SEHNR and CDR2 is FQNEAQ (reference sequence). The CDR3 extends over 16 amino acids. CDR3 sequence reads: CASSASTESSGNTIYF.

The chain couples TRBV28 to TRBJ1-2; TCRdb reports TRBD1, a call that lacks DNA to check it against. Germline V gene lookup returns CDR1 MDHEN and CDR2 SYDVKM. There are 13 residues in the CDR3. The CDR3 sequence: CASSLMGAGGYTF.

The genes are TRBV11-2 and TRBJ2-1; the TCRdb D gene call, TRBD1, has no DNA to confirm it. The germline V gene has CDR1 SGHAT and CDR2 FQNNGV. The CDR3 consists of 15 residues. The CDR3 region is CASSFWDASYNEQFF.

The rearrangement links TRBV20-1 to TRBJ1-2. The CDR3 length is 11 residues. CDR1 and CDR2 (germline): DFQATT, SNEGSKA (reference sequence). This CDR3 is CSAILSYGYTF.

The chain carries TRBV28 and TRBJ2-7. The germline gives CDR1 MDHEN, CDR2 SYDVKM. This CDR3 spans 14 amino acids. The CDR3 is CASSLTGSSYEQYF.

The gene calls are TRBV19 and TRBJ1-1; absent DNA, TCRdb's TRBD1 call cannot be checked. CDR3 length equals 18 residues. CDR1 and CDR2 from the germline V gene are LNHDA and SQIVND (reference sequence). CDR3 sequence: CASSPVNGTPVLNTEAFF.

CDR3 sequence: CSVLDSFDGDGYTF. The chain joins TRBV29-1 to TRBJ1-2. The V gene's germline CDR1 is SQVTM and CDR2 ANQGSEA. The length of the CDR3 is 14 residues.

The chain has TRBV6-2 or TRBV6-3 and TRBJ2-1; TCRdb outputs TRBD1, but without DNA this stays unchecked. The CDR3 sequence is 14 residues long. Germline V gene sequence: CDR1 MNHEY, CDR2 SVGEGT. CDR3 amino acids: CASSGTGGSNEQFF.

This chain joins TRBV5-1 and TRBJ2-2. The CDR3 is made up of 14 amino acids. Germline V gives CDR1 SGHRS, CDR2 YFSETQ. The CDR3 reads CASSLELDTGELFF.

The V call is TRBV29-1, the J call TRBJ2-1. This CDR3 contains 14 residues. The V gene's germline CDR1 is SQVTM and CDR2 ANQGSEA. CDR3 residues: CSVDSLRSYNEQFF.